Listed below are T cell receptor beta chains from one sample, sequenced in a study of PD-1 blockade in classical Hodgkin lymphoma. Produced via immunoSEQ multiplex PCR; TCRdb's table is partial and in-frame only. This table has approximately 58,000 clones, around 90% appearing once. This specimen consisted of peripheral blood mononuclear cells (PBMCs), obtained before the second cycle of nivolumab. All receptors derive from a human donor with classical Hodgkin lymphoma. Both conserved end residues are part of each CDR3. A D gene is named only where the DNA matches it firmly. Clone size is given for some rows only: seen once, a few or many times, or a class if the clone is expanded.

>TRBJ2-3|16|TRBV9|TRBD2|NA
TGTGCCAGCAGCGTAGGCTCTAGCGGGACCAGGGATACGCAGTATTTT
CASSVGSSGTRDTQYF
>TRBJ2-4|20|TRBV27|TRBD2|NA
TGTGCCAGCAGTTTCCTCCCGGGACTAGCGGGGCCTATAGCCAAAAACATTCAGTACTTC
CASSFLPGLAGPIAKNIQYF
>TRBJ2-4|17|TRBV7-2|TRBD2|NA
TGTGCCAGCAGCTTAGGCGGGAGGGGATTAGCCAAAAACATTCAGTACTTC
CASSLGGRGLAKNIQYF
>TRBJ1-4|16|TRBV4-2|NA|NA
TGTGCCAGCAGCCCTGGGGAGGGGTGGAATCATGAAAAACTGTTTTTT
CASSPGEGWNHEKLFF
>TRBJ2-2|16|TRBV9|NA|NA
TGTGCCAGCAGCGTAGTTGGAGCTGGGAACACCGGGGAGCTGTTTTTT
CASSVVGAGNTGELFF
>TRBJ1-1|15|TRBV2|NA|NA
TGTGCCAGCAGTGAAGTGGAGGGCCCGGCCACTGAAGCTTTCTTT
CASSEVEGPATEAFF
>TRBJ2-3|13|TRBV19|NA|NA
TGTGCCACCCGGGACCAACCGCGTGATACGCAGTATTTT
CATRDQPRDTQYF
>TRBJ2-4|12|TRBV4-2|NA|NA
TGTGCCAGCAGGAACCGCCGTTACATTCAGTACTTC
CASRNRRYIQYF
>TRBJ2-6|16|TRBV28|NA|NA
TGTGCCAGCAGTTTAGTGGGTGAAGCTGGGGCCAACGTCCTGACTTTC
CASSLVGEAGANVLTF
>TRBJ2-3|15|TRBV6-1|TRBD2|NA
TGTGCCAGCAGTGAAGCGGCGGGGGGCTCAGATACGCAGTATTTT
CASSEAAGGSDTQYF
>TRBJ2-3|15|TRBV7-9|TRBD1|NA
TGTGCCAGCAGCCAGACGGGGACAGGGACAGATACGCAGTATTTT
CASSQTGTGTDTQYF
>TRBJ2-5|17|TRBV27|NA|once
TGTGCCAGCAGTCCCCTGTTCCTAAAGCGGCATAAAGAGACCCAGTACTTC
CASSPLFLKRHKETQYF
>TRBJ1-5|15|TRBV19|NA|few
TGTGCCAGTAGTGCAGGGAGGGATAGCAATCAGCCCCAGCATTTT
CASSAGRDSNQPQHF
>TRBJ2-4|13|TRBV7-9|NA|NA
TGTGCCAGCAGCCCCAGGGCGCAAAACATTCAGTACTTC
CASSPRAQNIQYF
>TRBJ2-1|13|TRBV7-6|TRBD2|NA
TGTGCCAGCAGACCGGGACTACACAATGAGCAGTTCTTC
CASRPGLHNEQFF
>TRBJ2-5|14|TRBV9|TRBD2|medium-sized
TGTGCCAGCAGCGAAGCGGGAGTGTCAGAGACCCAGTACTTC
CASSEAGVSETQYF
>TRBJ2-5|13|TRBV6-4|NA|NA
TGTGCCAGCAGTGACCAGCAGGGAGAGACCCAGTACTTC
CASSDQQGETQYF
>TRBJ2-2|14|TRBV6-5|NA|NA
TGTGCCAGCAGTTACGGGGGGAACACCGGGGAGCTGTTTTTT
CASSYGGNTGELFF
>TRBJ1-1|15|TRBV27|NA|few
TGTGCCAGCTCTCGCCAAGCGGGGGCCAACACTGAAGCTTTCTTT
CASSRQAGANTEAFF
>TRBJ1-6|17|TRBV12-5|TRBD1|NA
TGTGCTAGTGGTTTGGTACAGGGGGATCCCCATAATTCACCCCTCCACTTT
CASGLVQGDPHNSPLHF